This TCR beta chain comes out of a study of blood T cell repertoires in COVID-19. Study-level information: Some COVID-19 samples were acute and others convalescent; all came from the United States, Italy and Spain. Nucleic acid was either cDNA or gDNA, and it came from T cells, B-cell-depleted T cells, or PBMCs.

The table came from immunoSEQ multiplex PCR; TCRdb's copy has only in-frame clones and leaves some out. The sample lists 120,000 to 150,000 clones, roughly 90% occurring once. Trimming at V came to 6 bases and at J to 3 bases, leaving 8 bases not matched to a gene. The CDR3 spans 15 residues. Germline-derived CDR1 and CDR2 are SNHLY and FYNNEI. The source material was PBMCs or T cells enriched from blood (not recorded which). The receptor comes from a woman in her 30s with acute COVID-19. The chain couples TRBV2 to TRBJ2-1; 7 bases agree with TRBD1. The CDR3 bases are TGTGCCAGCAGCGCGACAGGGCAAAGCTACAATGAGCAGTTCTTC. Translation gives CASSATGQSYNEQFF.